These 21 T cell receptor beta chains came from one sample sequenced in a study of prognosis after radiotherapy for stage I lung cancer. Template was genomic DNA; TCR beta CDR3 amplified in two multiplex PCR rounds. First-round PCR used primers specific to each TRBV and TRBJ gene. MiXCR was run by TCRdb on the multiplex PCR reads, yielding one entry per CDR3 protein. The sample yields some 15,000 distinct CDR3 sequences, about a sixth seen once. The source was PBMCs, collected before or after stereotactic body radiation therapy (not recorded which). The receptors come from a donor aged 50 or older with non-small cell lung cancer.

Many counts were recorded for this clonotype. The chain is built from TRBV24-1 and TRBJ2-1; 8 positions agree with TRBD2. The V segment lost 3 bases and the J segment 2 bases; nucleotides outside the gene matches: 5. This CDR3 is 16 amino acids long. Looked up from germline, CDR1 is KGHDR and CDR2 is SFDVKD. CDR3 DNA sequence: TGTGCCACCAGTGATGTCAGCGGGGGAACCTACAATGAGCAGTTCTTC. Protein sequence: CATSDVSGGTYNEQFF.

This clonotype is medium-sized (0.01 to 0.1%). The rearrangement links TRBV2 to TRBJ2-5; maybe TRBD1 (6 bases). Per germline, CDR1 SNHLY and CDR2 FYNNEI. V lost 5 bases, J lost 5 bases, and 18 bases lay in between. The CDR3 has 15 amino acids. The CDR3 loop reads CASSSAPGQWETQYF. For the CDR3, the DNA is TGTGCCAGCAGTTCGGCTCCGGGACAATGGGAGACCCAGTACTTC.

This clonotype was detected ten times or more. The V call is TRBV18, the J call TRBJ1-5, with 9 nucleotides matching TRBD1. Germline trimming cut 6 bases from V and 2 bases from J; bases unmatched to any gene: 2. Germline loops: CDR1 KGHSH, CDR2 LQKENI. The CDR3 is 14 amino acids. The CDR3 DNA is TGTGCCAGCTCGGACAGGGGCGGCAATCAGCCCCAGCATTTT. It codes for CASSDRGGNQPQHF.

Many counts were recorded for this clonotype. The chain uses TRBV6-2 or TRBV6-3 and TRBJ2-2; D is undetermined. The germline V and J ends were trimmed by 10 bases and 6 bases, with 12 bases remaining between them. Germline-derived CDR1 and CDR2 are MNHEY and SVGEGT. CDR3 size: 12 residues. The CDR3 loop reads CATRPGPGELFF. CDR3 sequence (DNA): TGTGCCACACGCCCGGGCCCCGGGGAGCTGTTTTTT.

V is TRBV28 and J is TRBJ1-3; D is ambiguous. This CDR3 has 13 residues. The V gene's germline CDR1 is MDHEN and CDR2 SYDVKM. The ends were cut back, 8 bases at V and 0 bases at J, with 8 bases in the middle. CDR3 nucleotide sequence: TGTGCCAGCGGTGGCCACTCTGGAAACACCATATATTTT. Protein: CASGGHSGNTIYF.

The chain uses TRBV27 and TRBJ1-5; no clear D. Germline V gives CDR1 MNHEY, CDR2 SMNVEV (reference sequence). The CDR3 loop spans 15 amino acids. With 3 bases removed from V and 1 base from J, the gap between germline ends came to 10 bases. DNA for the CDR3: TGTGCCAGCAGTTTGCTTGCGGGGAGCAATCAGCCCCAGCATTTT. This encodes CASSLLAGSNQPQHF.

V usage is TRBV28 and J usage is TRBJ2-1; a weak D match, TRBD2 (6 bases). Looked up from germline, CDR1 is MDHEN and CDR2 is SYDVKM. Trimming cost V 1 base and J 8 bases, with 21 bases left between them. The CDR3 spans 17 residues. DNA for the CDR3: TGTGCCAGCAGTTTATCGGGTGGATCCACTAGCAACTATGAGCAGTTCTTC. Protein product: CASSLSGGSTSNYEQFF.

Regarding this clonotype: A much larger clone differs from this one at a single base, so this may be a read error. J is TRBJ2-2 and V is TRBV5-4, with D maybe TRBD2 (6 bases). Germline CDR1 and CDR2: SGHNT and YYREEE (reference sequence). The length of the CDR3 is 13 residues. Here the CDR3 DNA reads TGTGTCAGCAGCATCCCTAGCGCCGGGGAGCTGTTTTTT. It codes for CVSSIPSAGELFF.

In its sample, this clonotype was seen many times. The CDR3 reads CASSLGFWDSKTDTQYF. The DNA of the CDR3 is TGCGCCAGCAGCTTGGGCTTTTGGGACTCCAAAACAGATACGCAGTATTTT. The chain employs TRBV5-1 and TRBJ2-3, with D possibly matching TRBD2 (6 bases). Trimming removed 0 bases from V and 3 bases from J, with 17 bases in between. The CDR3 loop spans 17 amino acids. Germline V gene data show CDR1 as SGHRS and CDR2 as YFSETQ. Full variable domain (missing parts from reference TRBV5-1 and TRBJ2-3): KAGVTQTPRYLIKTRGQQVTLSCSPISGHRSVSWYQQTPGQGLQFLFEYFSETQRNKGNFPGRFSGRQFSNSRSEMNVSTLELGDSALYLCASSLGFWDSKTDTQYFGPGTRLTVL.

The rearrangement uses TRBV6-1 and TRBJ1-1, with 7 bases aligning to TRBD1. The trim removed 6 bases at V and 3 bases at J, leaving 7 bases unmatched. CDR1 is MNHNS, CDR2 SASEGT, per germline. CDR3 length: 14 residues. The CDR3 loop is CASRFHRGDTEAFF. The CDR3 DNA reads TGTGCCAGCAGATTCCACAGGGGAGACACTGAAGCTTTCTTT.

Comment on this clonotype: A much larger clone sits a single nucleotide away, making a read error possible. The chain couples TRBV6-1 to TRBJ1-1; D gene unclear. The CDR3 covers 12 residues. CDR1 and CDR2 from the germline V gene are MNHNS and SASEGT. CDR3 amino acids: CTSSDQVTEAFF. CDR3 coding DNA: TGTACCAGCAGTGACCAGGTCACTGAAGCTTTCTTT.

This clonotype was detected ten times or more. The chain recombines TRBV7-8 with TRBJ2-5, with D perhaps TRBD1 or TRBD2 (5 bases each). The CDR3 is 14 amino acids. V lost 4 bases to trimming and J lost 2 bases, with 11 bases between them. The germline V gene has CDR1 SGHVS and CDR2 FQNEAQ. CDR3 residues: CASSSGRQQETQYF. CDR3 sequence (DNA): TGTGCCAGCAGCTCGGGACGGCAACAAGAGACCCAGTACTTC.

Many counts were recorded for this clonotype. The chain has TRBV12-5 and TRBJ2-7, with 8 bases fitting TRBD1. This CDR3 has 16 residues. J lost 1 base, V lost 5 bases, and 10 bases had no gene match. CDR1 is LGHNT, CDR2 FRNRAP, per germline. CDR3 sequence reads: CASGENLRTGSYEQYF. CDR3 in DNA: TGTGCTAGTGGTGAAAACCTTAGGACAGGGTCCTACGAGCAGTACTTC.

This clonotype has a count of ten or more. The chain has TRBV20-1 and TRBJ2-2; D gene unclear. Germline values: CDR1 DFQATT, CDR2 SNEGSKA (reference sequence). V was pared by 1 base and J by 2 bases, with 8 bases between. There are 14 residues in the CDR3. CDR3 sequence: CSARGDSNTGELFF. The CDR3 DNA follows: TGCAGTGCTAGAGGCGACTCAAACACCGGGGAGCTGTTTTTT.

The sample holds one count of this clonotype. Germline is not matched at one junction end, which may reflect a read error. V and J are TRBV12-3 or TRBV12-4 and TRBJ2-2; D is unclear. The CDR3 is made up of 13 amino acids. The CDR3: CASSLKITRELFF. The CDR3 DNA reads TGTGCCAGCAGTTTGAAGATCACCAGGGAGCTGTTTTTT.

This clonotype occurred many times. This rearrangement joins TRBV18 to TRBJ1-3, with a tentative D call TRBD1 (6 bases). The V end lost 4 bases, the J end lost 0 bases, and 10 bases lay between the germline ends. The CDR3 contains 15 residues. The germline V gene encodes CDR1 KGHSH and CDR2 LQKENI. CDR3 sequence reads: CASSRQVNSGNTIYF. The CDR3 nucleotides read TGTGCCAGCTCACGACAGGTTAACTCTGGAAACACCATATATTTT.

This clonotype was seen only a few times. The gene calls are TRBV29-1 and TRBJ2-1; 7 positions agree with TRBD2. Germline V gene data show CDR1 as SQVTM and CDR2 as ANQGSEA. The CDR3 has 16 amino acids. V dropped 7 bases and J dropped 6; count of bases not matched to a gene: 18. CDR3 DNA: TGCAGCGCCCCTCCGACTAGCATAGGAACTAGCAATGAGCAGTTCTTC. Translating it yields CSAPPTSIGTSNEQFF.

This clonotype was observed at least ten times. Here the CDR3 DNA reads TGTGCCAGCAGTTGGTCGGAGAATGAGCAGTTCTTC. Protein product: CASSWSENEQFF. This chain links TRBV6-2 or TRBV6-3 with TRBJ2-1, with D unclear. Trimming took 4 bases from V and 7 from J, leaving 8 bases between them. The CDR3 totals 12 residues. Germline V CDR1 and CDR2: MNHEY, SVGEGT.

This clonotype was counted at least ten times. The chain has TRBV12-3 or TRBV12-4 and TRBJ2-3; D is perhaps TRBD2 (6 bases). CDR3 length: 16 amino acids. Trimming left V 5 bases short and J 0 bases short, with 15 bases between. The DNA of the CDR3 is TGTGCCAGCAGTCTGGGGGTGGGGGGAAGCACAGATACGCAGTATTTT. It yields the protein CASSLGVGGSTDTQYF.

This clonotype was seen many times. This chain uses TRBV6-1 with TRBJ1-4; D not resolved. Germline CDR1 is MNHNS and CDR2 is SASEGT. Trimming removed 4 bases at V and 7 bases at J, with 13 bases between. The CDR3 runs to 14 residues. CDR3 protein: CASSGGRGSEKLFF. CDR3 coding DNA: TGTGCCAGCAGTGGAGGCCGCGGGAGTGAAAAACTGTTTTTT.

V gene TRBV6-8 combines with J gene TRBJ2-5, with 7 positions matching TRBD1. The CDR3 loop spans 16 amino acids. The V gene end was trimmed by 5 bases and the J gene end by 7 bases; junction bases not matched to a gene: 16. Germline lookup yields CDR1 MNHGY and CDR2 SAAAGT. The CDR3 loop is CASSRDSQPLSGTQYF. CDR3 sequence (DNA): TGTGCCAGCAGTCGGGACAGCCAGCCCCTCTCCGGGACCCAGTACTTC.